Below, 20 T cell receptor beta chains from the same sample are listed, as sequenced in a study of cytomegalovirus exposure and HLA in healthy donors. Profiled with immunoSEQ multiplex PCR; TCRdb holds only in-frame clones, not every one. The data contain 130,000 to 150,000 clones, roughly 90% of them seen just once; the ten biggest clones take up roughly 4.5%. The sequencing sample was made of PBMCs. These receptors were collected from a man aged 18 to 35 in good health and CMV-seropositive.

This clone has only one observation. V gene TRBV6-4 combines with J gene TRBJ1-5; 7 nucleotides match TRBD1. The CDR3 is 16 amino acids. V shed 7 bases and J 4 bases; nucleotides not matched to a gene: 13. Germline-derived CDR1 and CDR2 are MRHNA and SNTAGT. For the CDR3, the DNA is TGTGCCAGCACCGGGACAGAGAAGGGGGATAATCAGCCCCAGCATTTT. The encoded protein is CASTGTEKGDNQPQHF.

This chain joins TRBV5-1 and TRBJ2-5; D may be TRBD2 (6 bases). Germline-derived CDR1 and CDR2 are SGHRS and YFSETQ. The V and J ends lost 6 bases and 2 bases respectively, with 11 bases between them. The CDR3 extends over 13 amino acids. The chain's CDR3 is CASNPGLQETQYF. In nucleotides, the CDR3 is TGCGCCAGCAACCCGGGACTTCAAGAGACCCAGTACTTC.

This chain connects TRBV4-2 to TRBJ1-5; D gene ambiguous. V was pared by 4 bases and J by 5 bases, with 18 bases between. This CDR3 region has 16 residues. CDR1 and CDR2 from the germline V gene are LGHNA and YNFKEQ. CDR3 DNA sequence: TGTGCCAGCAGCCGTACTCGAGGGATGACGGATCAGCCCCAGCATTTT. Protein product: CASSRTRGMTDQPQHF.

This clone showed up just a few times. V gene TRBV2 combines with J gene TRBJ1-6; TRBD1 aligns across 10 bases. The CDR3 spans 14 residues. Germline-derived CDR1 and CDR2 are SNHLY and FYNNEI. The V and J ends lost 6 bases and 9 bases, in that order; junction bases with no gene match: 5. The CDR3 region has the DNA TGTGCCAGCAGCCAGGGACAGGGGAGTTCACCCCTCCACTTT. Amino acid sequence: CASSQGQGSSPLHF.

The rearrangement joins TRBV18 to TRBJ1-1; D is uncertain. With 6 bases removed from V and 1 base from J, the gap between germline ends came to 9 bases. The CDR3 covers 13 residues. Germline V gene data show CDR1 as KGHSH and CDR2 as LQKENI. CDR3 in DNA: TGTGCCAGCTCCGCGGGGAGGAACACTGAAGCTTTCTTT. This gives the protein CASSAGRNTEAFF.

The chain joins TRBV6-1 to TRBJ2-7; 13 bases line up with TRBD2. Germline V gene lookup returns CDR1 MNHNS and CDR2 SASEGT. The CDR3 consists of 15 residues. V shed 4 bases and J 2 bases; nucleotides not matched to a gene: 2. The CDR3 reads CASSVTSGGAYEQYF. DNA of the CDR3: TGTGCCAGCAGTGTAACTAGCGGGGGGGCCTACGAGCAGTACTTC.

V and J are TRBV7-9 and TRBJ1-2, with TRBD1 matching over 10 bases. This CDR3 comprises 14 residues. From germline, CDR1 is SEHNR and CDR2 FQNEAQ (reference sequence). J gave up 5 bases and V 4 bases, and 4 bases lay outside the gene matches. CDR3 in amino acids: CASSSGQGIYGYTF. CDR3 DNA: TGTGCCAGCAGCTCGGGACAGGGGATATATGGCTACACCTTC.

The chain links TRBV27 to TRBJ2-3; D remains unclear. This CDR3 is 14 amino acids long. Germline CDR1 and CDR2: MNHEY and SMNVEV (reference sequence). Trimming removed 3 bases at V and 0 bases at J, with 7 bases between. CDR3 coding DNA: TGTGCCAGCAGTTTGGCAATGAGCACAGATACGCAGTATTTT. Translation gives CASSLAMSTDTQYF.

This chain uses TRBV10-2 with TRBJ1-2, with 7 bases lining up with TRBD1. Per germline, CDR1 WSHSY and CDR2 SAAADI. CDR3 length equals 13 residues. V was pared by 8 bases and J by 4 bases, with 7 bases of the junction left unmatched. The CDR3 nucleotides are TGCGCCAGCTATCCGGACAGGTTCTATGGCTACACCTTC. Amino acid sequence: CASYPDRFYGYTF.

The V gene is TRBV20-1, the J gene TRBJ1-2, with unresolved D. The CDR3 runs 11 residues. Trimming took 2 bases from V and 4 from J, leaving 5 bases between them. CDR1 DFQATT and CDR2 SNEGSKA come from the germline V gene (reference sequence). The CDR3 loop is CSARFSYGYTF. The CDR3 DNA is TGCAGTGCTAGATTCAGCTATGGCTACACCTTC.

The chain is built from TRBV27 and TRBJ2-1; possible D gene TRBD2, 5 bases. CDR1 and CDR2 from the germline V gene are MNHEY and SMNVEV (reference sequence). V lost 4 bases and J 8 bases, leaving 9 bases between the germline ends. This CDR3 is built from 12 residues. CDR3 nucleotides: TGTGCCAGCAGTTCTCTGCGGGATGAGCAGTTCTTC. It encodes CASSSLRDEQFF.

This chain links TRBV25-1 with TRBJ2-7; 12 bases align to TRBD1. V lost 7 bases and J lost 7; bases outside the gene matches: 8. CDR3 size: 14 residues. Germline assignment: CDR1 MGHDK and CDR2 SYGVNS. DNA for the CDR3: TGTGCCAGCACCCCGGGACAGGGGGCGGATGAGCAGTACTTC. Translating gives CASTPGQGADEQYF.

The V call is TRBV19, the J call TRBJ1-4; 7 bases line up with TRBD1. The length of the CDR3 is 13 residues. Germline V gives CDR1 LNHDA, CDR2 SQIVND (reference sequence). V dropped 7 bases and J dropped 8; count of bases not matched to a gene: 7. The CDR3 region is CASKNRGREKLFF. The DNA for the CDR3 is TGTGCCAGTAAAAACAGGGGCAGGGAAAAACTGTTTTTT.

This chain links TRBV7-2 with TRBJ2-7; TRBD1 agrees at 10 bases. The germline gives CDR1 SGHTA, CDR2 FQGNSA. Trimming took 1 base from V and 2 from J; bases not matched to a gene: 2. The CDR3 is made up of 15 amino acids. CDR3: CASSLGTGGPYEQYF. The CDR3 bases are TGTGCCAGCAGCTTAGGGACAGGGGGTCCCTACGAGCAGTACTTC.

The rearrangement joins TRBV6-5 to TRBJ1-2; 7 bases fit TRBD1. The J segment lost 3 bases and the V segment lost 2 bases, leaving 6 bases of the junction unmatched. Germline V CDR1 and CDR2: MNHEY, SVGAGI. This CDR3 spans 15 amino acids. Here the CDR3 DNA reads TGTGCCAGCAGTTACAAAGGGGGCAGCTACTATGGCTACACCTTC. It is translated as CASSYKGGSYYGYTF.

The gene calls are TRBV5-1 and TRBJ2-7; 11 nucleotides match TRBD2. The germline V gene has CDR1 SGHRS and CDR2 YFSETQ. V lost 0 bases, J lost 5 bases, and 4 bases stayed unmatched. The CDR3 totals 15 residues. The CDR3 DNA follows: TGCGCCAGCAGCTTGGGACTAGCGGGGATAAACGAGCAGTACTTC. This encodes CASSLGLAGINEQYF. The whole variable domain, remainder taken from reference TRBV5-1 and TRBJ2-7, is KAGVTQTPRYLIKTRGQQVTLSCSPISGHRSVSWYQQTPGQGLQFLFEYFSETQRNKGNFPGRFSGRQFSNSRSEMNVSTLELGDSALYLCASSLGLAGINEQYFGPGTRLTVT.

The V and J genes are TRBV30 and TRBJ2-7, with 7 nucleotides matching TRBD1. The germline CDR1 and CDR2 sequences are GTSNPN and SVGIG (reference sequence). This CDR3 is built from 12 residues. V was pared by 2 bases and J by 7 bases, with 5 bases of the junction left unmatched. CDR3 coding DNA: TGTGCCTGGAGTACGACAGGGTTGGAGCAGTACTTC. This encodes CAWSTTGLEQYF.

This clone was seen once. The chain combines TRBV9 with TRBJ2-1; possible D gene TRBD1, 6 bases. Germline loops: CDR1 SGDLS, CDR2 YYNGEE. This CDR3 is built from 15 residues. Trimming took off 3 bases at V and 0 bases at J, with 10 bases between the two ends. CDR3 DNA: TGTGCCAGCAGCGCAGGGGTTGGCTCCTACAATGAGCAGTTCTTC. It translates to CASSAGVGSYNEQFF.

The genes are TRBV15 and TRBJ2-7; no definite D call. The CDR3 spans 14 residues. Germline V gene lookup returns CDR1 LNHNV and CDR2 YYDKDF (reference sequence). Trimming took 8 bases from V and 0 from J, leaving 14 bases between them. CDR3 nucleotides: TGTGCCACCCCCCCAGAGCGTACCTCCTACGAGCAGTACTTC. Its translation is CATPPERTSYEQYF.

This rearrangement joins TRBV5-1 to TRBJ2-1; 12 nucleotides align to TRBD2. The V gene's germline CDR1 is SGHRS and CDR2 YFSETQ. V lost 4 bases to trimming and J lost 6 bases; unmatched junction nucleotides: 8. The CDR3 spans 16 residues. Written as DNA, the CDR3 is TGCGCCAGCAGCCGAATGACTAGCGGGAGTCTCAATGAGCAGTTCTTC. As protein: CASSRMTSGSLNEQFF.